This T cell receptor beta chain was obtained from a study of CD8 T cells in Susac syndrome. TCR beta was sequenced from blood CD8+ and CD4+ T cells. Random hexamers served to reverse transcribe roughly 0.45 to 1 ug RNA. MiXCR, run by TCRdb on the immunoSEQ multiplex PCR reads, gives a single entry per CDR3 protein. The table includes approximately 68,000 distinct CDR3 sequences, just under 95% detected once. The V gene's germline CDR1 is SQVTM and CDR2 ANQGSEA. V was clipped by 2 bases and J by 4 bases, with 9 bases between them. The CDR3 extends over 12 amino acids. Sequenced material: CD8+ T cells from PBMCs. The chain recombines TRBV29-1 with TRBJ2-7; D ambiguous. The source of this sequence is a human donor with multiple sclerosis. CDR3 coding DNA: TGCAGCGTTGAAAGTCCCTCATACGAGCAGTACTTC. Amino acid sequence: CSVESPSYEQYF.